The 8 T cell receptor beta chains presented below share a single source sample, sequenced in a study of neoadjuvant anti-PD-1 for oral cavity cancer (dated by TCRdb to about 2021). Receptor amplification or capture employed the immunoSEQ multiplex PCR assay. TCRdb mirrors the immuneACCESS table, restricted to in-frame sequences. Some clones are absent from its copies; in checked studies, under half trace to an unresolved V gene, and the reason for the others is unknown. Present in this sample are 55,000 to 80,000 clones, roughly nine tenths of which were seen just once. 2.5% to 3% of the sample lies in the top ten. Taken with the paper, the label for time point translates to: after neoadjuvant nivolumab, at surgical resection. The source material was PBMCs, sampled after nivolumab (anti-PD-1) treatment. Receptors originate from a person aged 40 to 85 with oral cavity squamous cell carcinoma.

This chain uses TRBV5-1 with TRBJ1-1; D possibly corresponds to TRBD1 (6 bases). This CDR3 has 15 amino acids. Germline-derived CDR1 and CDR2 are SGHRS and YFSETQ. V was trimmed by 2 bases and J by 1 base, leaving 12 bases between them. For the CDR3, the DNA is TGCGCCAGCAGCTTCTCCGGGACATCGAACACTGAAGCTTTCTTT. Residues: CASSFSGTSNTEAFF.

This clone showed up just once. The rearrangement uses TRBV6-5 and TRBJ2-7; 9 bases fit TRBD1. Germline V gives CDR1 MNHEY, CDR2 SVGAGI. CDR3 size: 15 residues. Trimming took 5 bases from V and 3 from J; bases not matched to a gene: 8. The CDR3 reads CASSPGTGSYYEQYF. CDR3 nucleotides: TGTGCCAGCAGTCCCGGGACAGGGTCATACTACGAGCAGTACTTC.

This clone was seen more than once but under ten times. CDR3 sequence (DNA): TGCGCCACCTCCGGGACGAGGGATTCACCCCTCCACTTT. It codes for CATSGTRDSPLHF. The V and J genes are TRBV10-1 and TRBJ1-6, with a tentative D call TRBD1 (5 bases). The CDR3 runs 13 residues. V shed 10 bases and J shed 8 bases, with 15 bases lying between them. Germline assignment: CDR1 WNHNN and CDR2 SYGVQD (reference sequence).

The chain carries TRBV9 and TRBJ2-7; either TRBD1 or TRBD2 may fit D (5 bases each). Germline V lookup: CDR1 SGDLS, CDR2 YYNGEE. The V and J ends lost 0 bases and 7 bases respectively, with 8 bases between them. The CDR3 contains 12 residues. The CDR3 DNA sequence: TGTGCCAGCAGCGTAGACGGGGCTGAGCAGTACTTC. Translating gives CASSVDGAEQYF. The full variable domain, with the rest looked up from reference TRBV9 and TRBJ2-7, is DSGVTQTPKHLITATGQRVTLRCSPRSGDLSVYWYQQSLDQGLQFLIQYYNGEERAKGNILERFSAQQFPDLHSELNLSSLELGDSALYFCASSVDGAEQYFGPGTRLTVT.

The CDR3 DNA reads TGCGCCAGCAGCTCAATCCTTTACGACAGGTCCTATAGTTTCAGCTCCTACAATGAGCAGTTCTTC. Protein product: CASSSILYDRSYSFSSYNEQFF. The chain combines TRBV5-1 with TRBJ2-1; possible D gene TRBD1, 6 bases. Germline V CDR1 and CDR2: SGHRS, YFSETQ. V lost 3 bases to trimming and J lost 0 bases, with 31 bases between them. The CDR3 spans 22 residues.

In DNA, the CDR3 is TGCGCCAGCAGTGACCCGGGCCGTCTTATGGAGCAGTACTTC. It encodes CASSDPGRLMEQYF. The rearrangement joins TRBV10-1 to TRBJ2-7; D ambiguous. V lost 3 bases to trimming and J lost 7 bases, with 16 bases between them. The germline gives CDR1 WNHNN, CDR2 SYGVQD (reference sequence). The length of the CDR3 is 14 residues.

The chain links TRBV7-3 to TRBJ1-2; a possible D gene is TRBD1 (6 bases). Germline V gene data show CDR1 as SGHTA and CDR2 as FQGTGA. V dropped 5 bases and J dropped 2 bases, with 9 bases sitting between them. The CDR3 is made up of 13 amino acids. In nucleotides, the CDR3 is TGTGCCAGCAGCCCAGACAGGAACTATGGCTACACCTTC. Translated: CASSPDRNYGYTF.

This clone was recorded once. This chain links TRBV6-1 with TRBJ1-1; D unclear. Germline assignment: CDR1 MNHNS and CDR2 SASEGT. Trimming took 1 base from V and 0 from J, leaving 3 bases between them. There are 13 residues in the CDR3. The CDR3 DNA follows: TGTGCCAGCAGTGAAGGGGTGAACACTGAAGCTTTCTTT. Translating it yields CASSEGVNTEAFF.